There are a few counts of the clone carrying this TCR beta chain. The time point is: sample taken at primary tumor resection. No cells were sorted before sequencing. The whole RNA sequenced was extracted from tumor, nontumor lung or frozen PBMC. A total of some 70 untreated early-stage non-small cell lung cancer patients served as donors. The record originates from a study of spatial heterogeneity in lung cancer. Across the whole study: Among detected sequences, beta-chain ones consistently exceeded alpha-chain ones in number.

CDR3 length: 14 amino acids. The ends lost 5 bases at V and 1 base at J; junction bases unmatched: 3. Germline loops: CDR1 SGHRS, CDR2 YFSETQ. A single record per CDR3 protein comes from TCRdb applying MiXCR to the 5' RACE reads. This sample has 90,000 to 95,000 distinct CDR3 sequences; roughly 12% occur once, and the top ten carry 35% to 45%. The chain uses TRBV5-1 and TRBJ1-1; 9 bases map to TRBD1. This clonotype was sampled from a male donor with early-stage non-small cell lung cancer. The sequencing here drew on PBMCs, taken at surgery. This CDR3 is CASREGQGNTEAFF. CDR3 nucleotides: TGCGCCAGCAGGGAGGGACAGGGGAACACTGAAGCTTTCTTT.